The present T cell receptor (beta chain) was sequenced within a study of CD8+CD57+ T cells in acquired aplastic anemia. This clonotype has at least ten counts. V lost 7 bases and J lost 1, with 19 bases in between. There are 16 residues in the CDR3. Germline V gives CDR1 LNHDA, CDR2 SQIVND (reference sequence). In patients chosen for sequencing, flow cytometry had shown CD8+CD57+ cell expansion. It was genomic DNA that served as the template for profiling TCR beta VDJ and CDR3. TCRdb re-derived calls from the reads in MiXCR, one entry per CDR3 protein. Among 200,000 or so distinct CDR3 sequences listed, roughly 50% were seen once.

The V gene is TRBV19, the J gene TRBJ1-1; no clear D gene. The receptor comes from a human donor with aplastic anemia. Sequencing was carried out using sorted CD4+, CD8+, or CD8+CD57+ T cells (not recorded which) from PBMCs. CDR3 coding DNA: TGTGCCAGTACCTCCCTCAACTTCGGCCCGAACACTGAAGCTTTCTTT. The encoded protein is CASTSLNFGPNTEAFF.